This T cell receptor beta chain is from a study of cytomegalovirus exposure and HLA in healthy donors. Study at large: Ancestry clustering placed roughly four fifths of approximately 420 genotyped donors in the Caucasian-associated cluster.

PCR employed 60 Vbeta and 13 Jbeta primers. Only in-frame clones appear in the TCRdb table, and some are missing; sequencing was by immunoSEQ multiplex PCR. The profile shows around 130,000 clones, over 75% of them singletons. Overall study results and limits: The authors later linked a missense DCLRE1C variant to TCR beta V- and J-gene trimming.

V lost 0 bases and J lost 6, with 7 bases in between. CDR1 SGHVS and CDR2 FNYEAQ come from the germline V gene. CDR3 length equals 13 residues. Notes on this clone: The antigen is unknown.

The sequencing sample was made of PBMCs. The genes are TRBV7-6 and TRBJ2-3, with D possibly TRBD2 on 5 matching bases. The origin of this receptor is a boy younger than 18 in good health and CMV-seronegative. The CDR3 region is CASSLARGDTQYF. The CDR3 DNA reads TGTGCCAGCAGCTTAGCCCGGGGTGATACGCAGTATTTT.